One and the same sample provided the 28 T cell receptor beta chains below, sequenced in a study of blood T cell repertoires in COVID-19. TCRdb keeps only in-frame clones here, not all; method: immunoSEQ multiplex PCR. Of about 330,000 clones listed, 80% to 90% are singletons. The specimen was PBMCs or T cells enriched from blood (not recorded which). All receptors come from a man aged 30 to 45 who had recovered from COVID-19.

The CDR3 nucleotides are TGTGCCACGGCCCTTACTAGCGACGAGCAGTACTTC. Protein: CATALTSDEQYF. This chain connects TRBV10-3 to TRBJ2-7; 7 bases agree with TRBD2. Germline V gives CDR1 ENHRY, CDR2 SYGVKD. This CDR3 spans 12 amino acids. The ends lost 10 bases at V and 5 bases at J; junction bases unmatched: 8.

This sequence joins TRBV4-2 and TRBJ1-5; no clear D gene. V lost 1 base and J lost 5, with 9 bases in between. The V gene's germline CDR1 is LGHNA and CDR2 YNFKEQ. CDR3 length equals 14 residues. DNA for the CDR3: TGTGCCAGCAGCCAAGCGCGGGGAGATCAGCCCCAGCATTTT. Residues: CASSQARGDQPQHF.

CDR3 residues: CAISDYQAYGYTF. In DNA form, the CDR3 reads TGTGCCATCAGTGATTATCAGGCCTATGGCTACACCTTC. The V gene is TRBV10-3, the J gene TRBJ1-2, with no clear D. Trimming shortened V by 3 bases and J by 4 bases, and 9 bases separated the two germline ends. Per germline, CDR1 ENHRY and CDR2 SYGVKD. The CDR3 is 13 amino acids.

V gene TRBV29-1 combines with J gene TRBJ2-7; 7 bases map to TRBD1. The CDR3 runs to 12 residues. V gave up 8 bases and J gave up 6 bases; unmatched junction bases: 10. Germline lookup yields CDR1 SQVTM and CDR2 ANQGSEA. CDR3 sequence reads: CSPVGQDGEQYF. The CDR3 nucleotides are TGCAGCCCGGTAGGACAGGATGGCGAGCAGTACTTC.

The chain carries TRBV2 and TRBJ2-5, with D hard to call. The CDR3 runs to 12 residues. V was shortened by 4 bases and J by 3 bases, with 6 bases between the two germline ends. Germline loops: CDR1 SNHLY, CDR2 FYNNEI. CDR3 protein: CASSVEEETQYF. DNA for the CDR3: TGTGCCAGCAGTGTCGAGGAAGAGACCCAGTACTTC.

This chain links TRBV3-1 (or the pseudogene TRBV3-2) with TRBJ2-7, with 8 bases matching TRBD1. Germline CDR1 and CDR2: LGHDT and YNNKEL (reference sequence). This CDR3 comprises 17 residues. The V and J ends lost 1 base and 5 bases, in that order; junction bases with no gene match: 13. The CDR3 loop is CASSQGIVRGRVHEQYF. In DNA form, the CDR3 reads TGTGCCAGCAGCCAAGGTATCGTCAGGGGGCGAGTCCACGAGCAGTACTTC.

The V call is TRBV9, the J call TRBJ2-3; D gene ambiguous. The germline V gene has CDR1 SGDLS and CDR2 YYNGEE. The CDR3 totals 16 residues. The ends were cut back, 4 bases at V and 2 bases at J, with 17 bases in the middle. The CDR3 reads CASSPRFGGYTDTQYF. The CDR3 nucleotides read TGTGCCAGCAGCCCCCGTTTTGGCGGATACACAGATACGCAGTATTTT.

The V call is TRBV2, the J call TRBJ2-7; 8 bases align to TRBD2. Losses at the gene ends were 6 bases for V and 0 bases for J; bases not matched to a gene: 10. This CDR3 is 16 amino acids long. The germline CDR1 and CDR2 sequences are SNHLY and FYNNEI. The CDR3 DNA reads TGTGCCAGCAGCCCTGGAGGGCTAGCGGGCTCCTACGAGCAGTACTTC. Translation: CASSPGGLAGSYEQYF.

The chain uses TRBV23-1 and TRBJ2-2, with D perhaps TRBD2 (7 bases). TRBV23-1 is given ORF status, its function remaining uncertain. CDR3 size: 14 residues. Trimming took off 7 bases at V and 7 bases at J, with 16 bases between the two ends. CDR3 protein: CASTSAGAGGELFF. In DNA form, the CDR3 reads TGCGCCAGCACAAGTGCGGGGGCGGGCGGGGAGCTGTTTTTT.

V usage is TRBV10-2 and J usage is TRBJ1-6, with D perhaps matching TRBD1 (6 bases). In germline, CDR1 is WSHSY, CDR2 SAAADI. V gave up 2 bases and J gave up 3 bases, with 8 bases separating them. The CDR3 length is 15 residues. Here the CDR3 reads CASSEQGNYNSPLHF. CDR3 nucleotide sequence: TGCGCCAGCAGTGAGCAGGGGAACTATAATTCACCCCTCCACTTT.

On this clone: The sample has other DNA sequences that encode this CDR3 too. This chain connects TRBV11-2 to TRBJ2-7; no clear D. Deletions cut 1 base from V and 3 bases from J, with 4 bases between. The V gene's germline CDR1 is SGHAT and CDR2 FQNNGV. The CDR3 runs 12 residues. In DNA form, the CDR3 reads TGTGCCAGCAGCTTAGTGCGCTACGAGCAGTACTTC. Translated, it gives CASSLVRYEQYF.

For the CDR3, the DNA is TGTGCCAGCAGTGAAGCGACGGACAGGGCCAGGGGCTACACCTTC. It is translated as CASSEATDRARGYTF. The genes are TRBV2 and TRBJ1-2; 8 positions agree with TRBD1. The trim removed 0 bases at V and 8 bases at J, leaving 8 bases unmatched. In germline, CDR1 is SNHLY, CDR2 FYNNEI. The length of the CDR3 is 15 residues.

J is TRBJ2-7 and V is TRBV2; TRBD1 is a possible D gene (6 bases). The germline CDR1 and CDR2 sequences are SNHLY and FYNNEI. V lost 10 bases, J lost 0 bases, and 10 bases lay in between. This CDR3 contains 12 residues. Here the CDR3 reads CATQGISYEQYF. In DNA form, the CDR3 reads TGTGCCACACAGGGAATCTCCTACGAGCAGTACTTC.

For the CDR3, the DNA is TGTGCCAGCTGCAGGGGGAGTAATTCACCCCTCCACTTT. It yields the protein CASCRGSNSPLHF. The genes are TRBV28 and TRBJ1-6; TRBD1 matches at 7 bases. The V gene's germline CDR1 is MDHEN and CDR2 SYDVKM. The CDR3 extends over 13 amino acids. Trimming removed 8 bases from V and 6 bases from J; junction bases left unmatched: 4.

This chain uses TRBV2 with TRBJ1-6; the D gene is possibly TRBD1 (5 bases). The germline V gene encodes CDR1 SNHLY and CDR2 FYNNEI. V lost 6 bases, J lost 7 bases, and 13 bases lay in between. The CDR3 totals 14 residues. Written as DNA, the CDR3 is TGTGCCAGCAGCCTTGAGCAGGGCAATTCACCCCTCCACTTT. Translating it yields CASSLEQGNSPLHF.

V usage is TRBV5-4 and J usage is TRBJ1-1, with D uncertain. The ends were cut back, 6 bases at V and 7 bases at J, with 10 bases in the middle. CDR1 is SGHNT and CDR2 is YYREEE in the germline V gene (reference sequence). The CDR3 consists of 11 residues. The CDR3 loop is CASTGDNEAFF. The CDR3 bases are TGTGCCAGCACCGGGGATAATGAAGCTTTCTTT.

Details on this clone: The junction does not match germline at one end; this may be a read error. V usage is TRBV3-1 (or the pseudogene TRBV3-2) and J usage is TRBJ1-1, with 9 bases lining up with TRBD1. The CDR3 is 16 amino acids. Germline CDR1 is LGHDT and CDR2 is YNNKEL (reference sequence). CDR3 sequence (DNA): TGTGCCAGCAGCAAAGACAGGGGGATAATGAACACTGAAGCTTTCTTT. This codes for CASSKDRGIMNTEAFF.

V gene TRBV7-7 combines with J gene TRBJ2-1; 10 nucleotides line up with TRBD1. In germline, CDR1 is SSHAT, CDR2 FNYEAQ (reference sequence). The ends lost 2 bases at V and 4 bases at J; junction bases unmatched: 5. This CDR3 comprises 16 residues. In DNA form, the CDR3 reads TGTGCCAGCAGCTTATCAAGGGACAGGGGATACAATGAGCAGTTCTTC. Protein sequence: CASSLSRDRGYNEQFF.

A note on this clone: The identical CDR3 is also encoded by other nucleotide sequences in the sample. CDR3 sequence (DNA): TGTGCCAGCTCTGTTACTGGGAACACTGAAGCTTTCTTT. Its protein is CASSVTGNTEAFF. J is TRBJ1-1 and V is TRBV18; no reliable D call. The V gene's germline CDR1 is KGHSH and CDR2 LQKENI. This CDR3 comprises 13 residues. Trimming removed 6 bases from V and 1 base from J, with 9 bases in between. Full variable domain (missing parts from reference TRBV18 and TRBJ1-1): NAGVMQNPRHLVRRRGQEARLRCSPMKGHSHVYWYRQLPEEGLKFMVYLQKENIIDESGMPKERFSAEFPKEGPSILRIQQVVRGDSAAYFCASSVTGNTEAFFGQGTRLTVV.

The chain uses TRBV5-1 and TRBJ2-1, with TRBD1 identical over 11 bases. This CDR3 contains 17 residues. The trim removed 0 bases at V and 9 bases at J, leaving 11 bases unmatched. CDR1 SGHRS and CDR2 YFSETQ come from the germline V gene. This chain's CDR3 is CASSLVPGTGGGGEQFF. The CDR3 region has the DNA TGCGCCAGCAGCTTGGTCCCCGGGACAGGGGGAGGGGGTGAGCAGTTCTTC.

CDR3 loop: CASSPPKTGTGNSPLHF. The DNA for the CDR3 is TGTGCCAGCAGTCCACCGAAGACCGGGACAGGAAATTCACCCCTCCACTTT. The V call is TRBV6-6, the J call TRBJ1-6; TRBD1 matches at 8 bases. V lost 5 bases, J lost 7 bases, and 13 bases stayed unmatched. Germline V lookup: CDR1 MNHNY, CDR2 SVGAGI (reference sequence). The CDR3 is made up of 17 amino acids.

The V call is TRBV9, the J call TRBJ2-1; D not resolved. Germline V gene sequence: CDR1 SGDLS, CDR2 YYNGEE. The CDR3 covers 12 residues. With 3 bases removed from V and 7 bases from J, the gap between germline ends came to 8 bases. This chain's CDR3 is CASSGLVNEQFF. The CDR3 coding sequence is TGTGCCAGCAGCGGGCTAGTGAATGAGCAGTTCTTC.

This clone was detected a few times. The CDR3 here is CASSDRDRGPYEQYF. In DNA form, the CDR3 reads TGTGCCAGCTCAGACCGGGACAGGGGGCCCTACGAGCAGTACTTC. The V gene is TRBV18, the J gene TRBJ2-7; 12 bases match TRBD1. CDR3 length: 15 amino acids. The V gene end was trimmed by 5 bases and the J gene end by 2 bases; junction bases not matched to a gene: 4. Per the germline V gene, CDR1 is KGHSH and CDR2 is LQKENI.

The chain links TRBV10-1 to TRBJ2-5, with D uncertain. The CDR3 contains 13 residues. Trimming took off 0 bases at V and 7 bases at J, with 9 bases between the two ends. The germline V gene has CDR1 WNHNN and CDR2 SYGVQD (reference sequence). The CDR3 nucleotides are TGCGCCAGCAGTGAGTCGACTGAAGGGACCCAGTACTTC. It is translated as CASSESTEGTQYF.

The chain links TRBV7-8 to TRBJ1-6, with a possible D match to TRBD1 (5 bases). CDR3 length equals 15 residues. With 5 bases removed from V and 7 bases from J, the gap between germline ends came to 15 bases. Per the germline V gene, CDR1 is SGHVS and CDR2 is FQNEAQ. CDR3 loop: CASSMNQGWNSPLHF. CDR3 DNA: TGTGCCAGCAGCATGAACCAGGGATGGAATTCACCCCTCCACTTT. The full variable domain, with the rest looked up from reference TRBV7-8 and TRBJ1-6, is GAGVSQSPRYKVAKRGQDVALRCDPISGHVSLFWYQQALGQGPEFLTYFQNEAQLDKSGLPSDRFFAERPEGSVSTLKIQRTQQEDSAVYLCASSMNQGWNSPLHFGNGTRLTVT.

As DNA, the CDR3 is TGTGCCAGCAACCTGGGGCTCCACGAGCAGTACTTC. Translation gives CASNLGLHEQYF. The rearrangement links TRBV25-1 to TRBJ2-7, with D possibly being TRBD1 (5 bases). This CDR3 contains 12 residues. Trimming cost V 7 bases and J 5 bases, with 12 bases left between them. The germline V gene encodes CDR1 MGHDK and CDR2 SYGVNS.

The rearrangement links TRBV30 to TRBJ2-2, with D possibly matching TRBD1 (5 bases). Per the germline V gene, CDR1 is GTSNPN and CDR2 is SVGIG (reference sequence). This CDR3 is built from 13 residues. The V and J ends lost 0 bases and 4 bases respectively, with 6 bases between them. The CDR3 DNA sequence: TGTGCCTGGAGTGTACAGGCCACCGGGGAGCTGTTTTTT. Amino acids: CAWSVQATGELFF.

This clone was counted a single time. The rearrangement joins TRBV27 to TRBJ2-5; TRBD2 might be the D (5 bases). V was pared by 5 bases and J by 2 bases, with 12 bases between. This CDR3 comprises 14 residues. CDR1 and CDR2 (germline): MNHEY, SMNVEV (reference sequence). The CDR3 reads CASSVLGGQETQYF. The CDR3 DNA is TGTGCCAGCAGTGTGCTCGGCGGGCAAGAGACCCAGTACTTC.